This T cell receptor (beta chain) was profiled in a study of beta chain features in type 1 diabetes. This clone was counted a few times. The authors reverse transcribed all of the isolated RNA, so sequencing captured expressed TCRB transcripts. Assay used: immunoSEQ multiplex PCR; TCRdb lists only in-frame clones, some missing. The sample consists of under 550,000 clones, 10% to 12% of them appearing once. The clonotype originates from a woman in her late teens or twenties in good health. The sequenced material came from naive CD4+ T cells from blood.

The CDR3 spells CASSPLAENTEAFF. DNA for the CDR3: TGTGCCAGCAGCCCACTTGCAGAGAACACTGAAGCTTTCTTT. J is TRBJ1-1 and V is TRBV7-9; D unclear. V shed 5 bases and J shed 1 base, with 11 bases lying between them. Germline V gene data show CDR1 as SEHNR and CDR2 as FQNEAQ (reference sequence). The CDR3 is made up of 14 amino acids.